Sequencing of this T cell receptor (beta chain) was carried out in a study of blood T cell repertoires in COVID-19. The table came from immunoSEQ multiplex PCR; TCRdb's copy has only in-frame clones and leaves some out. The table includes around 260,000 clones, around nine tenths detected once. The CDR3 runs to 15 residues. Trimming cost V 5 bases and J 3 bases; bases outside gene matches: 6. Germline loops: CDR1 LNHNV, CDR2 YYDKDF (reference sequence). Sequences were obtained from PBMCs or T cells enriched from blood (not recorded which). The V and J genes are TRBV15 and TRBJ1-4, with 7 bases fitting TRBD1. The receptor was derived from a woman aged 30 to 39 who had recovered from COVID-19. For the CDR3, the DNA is TGTGCCACCAGCTCTGGACAGGCGGCTAATGAAAAACTGTTTTTT. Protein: CATSSGQAANEKLFF.